The entry below gives a single T cell receptor (beta chain) sequence along with its context. This specimen comes from a study of blood T cell repertoires in COVID-19. About the study: COVID-19 samples from acute and convalescent phases originated in the United States, Italy and Spain. The analysed material was cDNA or gDNA that came from T cells, B-cell-depleted T cells, or PBMCs.

Authors' analysis steps: Amplification of reference gene primers provided the estimated nucleated cell counts. Sequencing used immunoSEQ multiplex PCR; TCRdb keeps in-frame clones, though not all of them. That table is the source of V, J and clone size, and D and trimming were worked out from the DNA. The table has 400,000 to 450,000 clones, 70% to 90% seen once; the top ten hold roughly 0.78%. J lost 11 bases, V lost 9 bases, and 18 bases had no gene match. This CDR3 has 14 amino acids. Germline V gene sequence: CDR1 MNHEY, CDR2 SVGAGI. A Seattle source enrolled patients during active infection and followed them longitudinally.

The clonotype comes from a man between 18 and 29 years old with COVID-19, enrolled during active disease. The sample comprised peripheral blood. The gene calls are TRBV6-5 and TRBJ2-7; 8 positions agree with TRBD2. As DNA, the CDR3 is TGTGCCAGTATAGCCTCGCCTATAGCGGGAATCGAGTACTTC. This translates into CASIASPIAGIEYF.